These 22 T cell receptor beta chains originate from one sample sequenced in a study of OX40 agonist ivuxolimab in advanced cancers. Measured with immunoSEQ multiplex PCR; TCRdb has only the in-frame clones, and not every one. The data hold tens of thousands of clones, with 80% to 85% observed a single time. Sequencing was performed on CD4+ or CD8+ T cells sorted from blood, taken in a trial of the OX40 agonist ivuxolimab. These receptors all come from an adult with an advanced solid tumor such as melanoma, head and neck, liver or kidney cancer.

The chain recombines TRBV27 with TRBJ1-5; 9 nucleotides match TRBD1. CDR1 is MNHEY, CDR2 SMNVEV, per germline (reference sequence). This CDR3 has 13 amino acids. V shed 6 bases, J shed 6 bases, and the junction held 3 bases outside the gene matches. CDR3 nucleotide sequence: TGTGCCAGCAGGGACAGGGGAGGTCAGCCCCAGCATTTT. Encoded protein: CASRDRGGQPQHF.

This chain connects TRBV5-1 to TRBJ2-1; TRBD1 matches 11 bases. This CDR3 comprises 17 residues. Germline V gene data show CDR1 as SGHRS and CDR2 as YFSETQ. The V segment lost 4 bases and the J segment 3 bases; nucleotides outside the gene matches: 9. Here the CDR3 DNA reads TGCGCCAGCAGCGCCGGACAGGGGGCGCGGGGCTACAATGAGCAGTTCTTC. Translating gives CASSAGQGARGYNEQFF.

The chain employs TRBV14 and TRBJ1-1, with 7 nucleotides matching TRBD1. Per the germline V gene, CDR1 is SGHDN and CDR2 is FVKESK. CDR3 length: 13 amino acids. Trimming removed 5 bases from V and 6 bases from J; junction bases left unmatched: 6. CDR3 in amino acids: CASSLGGAAEAFF. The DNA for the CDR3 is TGTGCCAGCAGCTTAGGGGGCGCGGCTGAAGCTTTCTTT.

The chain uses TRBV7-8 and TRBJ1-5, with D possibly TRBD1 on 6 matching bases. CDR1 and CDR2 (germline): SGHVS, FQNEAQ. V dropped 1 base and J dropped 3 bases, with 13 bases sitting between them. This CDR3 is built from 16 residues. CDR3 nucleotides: TGTGCCAGCAGCTTAGTGAACAGGGATTTCAATCAGCCCCAGCATTTT. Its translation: CASSLVNRDFNQPQHF.

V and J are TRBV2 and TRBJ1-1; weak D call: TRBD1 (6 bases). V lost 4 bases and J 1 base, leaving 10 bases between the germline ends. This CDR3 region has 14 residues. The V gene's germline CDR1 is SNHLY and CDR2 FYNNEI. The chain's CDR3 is CASSGSRGNTEAFF. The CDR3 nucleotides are TGTGCCAGCAGTGGTTCCAGGGGGAACACTGAAGCTTTCTTT.

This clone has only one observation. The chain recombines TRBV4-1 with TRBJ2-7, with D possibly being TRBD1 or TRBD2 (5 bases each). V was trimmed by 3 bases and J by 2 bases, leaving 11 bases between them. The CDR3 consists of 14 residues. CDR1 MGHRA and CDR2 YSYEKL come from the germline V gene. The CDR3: CASSQGTGPYEQYF. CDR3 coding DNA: TGCGCCAGCAGCCAGGGGACGGGGCCCTACGAGCAGTACTTC.

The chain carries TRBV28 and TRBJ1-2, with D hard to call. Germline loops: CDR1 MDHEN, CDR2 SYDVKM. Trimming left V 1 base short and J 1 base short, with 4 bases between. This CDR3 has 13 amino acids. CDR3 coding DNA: TGTGCCAGCAGTTTATCGAGTAACTATGGCTACACCTTC. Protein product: CASSLSSNYGYTF.

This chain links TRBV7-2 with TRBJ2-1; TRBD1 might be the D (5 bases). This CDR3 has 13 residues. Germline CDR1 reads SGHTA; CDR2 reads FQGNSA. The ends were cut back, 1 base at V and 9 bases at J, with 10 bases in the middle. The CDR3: CASSLVTGSEQFF. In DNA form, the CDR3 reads TGTGCCAGCAGCTTAGTAACAGGAAGTGAGCAGTTCTTC.

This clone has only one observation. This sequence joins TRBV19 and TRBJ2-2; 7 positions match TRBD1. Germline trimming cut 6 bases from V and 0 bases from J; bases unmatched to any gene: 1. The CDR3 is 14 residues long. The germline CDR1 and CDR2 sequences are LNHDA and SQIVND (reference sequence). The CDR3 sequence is CASRTGTNTGELFF. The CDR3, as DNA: TGTGCCAGTAGGACAGGGACGAACACCGGGGAGCTGTTTTTT.

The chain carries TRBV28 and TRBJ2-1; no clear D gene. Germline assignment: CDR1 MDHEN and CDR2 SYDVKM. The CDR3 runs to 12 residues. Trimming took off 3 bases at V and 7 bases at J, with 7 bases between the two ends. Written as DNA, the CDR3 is TGTGCCAGCAGTTTCGGGTTTAATGAGCAGTTCTTC. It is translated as CASSFGFNEQFF.

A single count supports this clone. The CDR3, as DNA: TGCACCAGCAGCCAAGATGGGGAAAGCAATCAGCCCCAGCATTTT. It translates to CTSSQDGESNQPQHF. The chain is built from TRBV1 and TRBJ1-5. TRBV1 has pseudogene status. The CDR3 is 15 amino acids.

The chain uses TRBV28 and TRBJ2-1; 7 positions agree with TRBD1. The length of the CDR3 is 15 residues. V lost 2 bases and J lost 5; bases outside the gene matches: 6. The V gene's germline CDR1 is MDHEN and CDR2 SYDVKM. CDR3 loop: CASSLAGGINNEQFF. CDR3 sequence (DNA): TGTGCCAGCAGTTTAGCAGGGGGTATCAACAATGAGCAGTTCTTC.

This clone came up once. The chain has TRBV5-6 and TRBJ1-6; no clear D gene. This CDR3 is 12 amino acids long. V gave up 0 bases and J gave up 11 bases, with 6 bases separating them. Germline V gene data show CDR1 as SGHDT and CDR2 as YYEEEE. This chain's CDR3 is CASSLGLTPLHF. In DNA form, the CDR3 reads TGTGCCAGCAGCTTGGGGTTGACACCCCTCCACTTT. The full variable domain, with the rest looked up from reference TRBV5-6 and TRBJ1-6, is DAGVTQSPTHLIKTRGQQVTLRCSPKSGHDTVSWYQQALGQGPQFIFQYYEEEERQRGNFPDRFSGHQFPNYSSELNVNALLLGDSALYLCASSLGLTPLHFGNGTRLTVT.

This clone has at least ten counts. In DNA, the CDR3 is TGTGCCAGCAGTTGGTCCTACGCGGGTGTATCAACTAATGAAAAACTGTTTTTT. Encoded protein: CASSWSYAGVSTNEKLFF. The V gene is TRBV27, the J gene TRBJ1-4; D gene unclear. The CDR3 extends over 18 amino acids. The V and J ends lost 4 bases and 0 bases respectively, with 18 bases between them. CDR1 and CDR2 (germline): MNHEY, SMNVEV (reference sequence).

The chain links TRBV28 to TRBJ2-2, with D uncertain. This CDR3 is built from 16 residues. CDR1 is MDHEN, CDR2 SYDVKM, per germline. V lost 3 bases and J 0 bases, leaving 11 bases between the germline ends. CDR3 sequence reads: CASSFGLHANTGELFF. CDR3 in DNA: TGTGCCAGCAGTTTCGGGCTACACGCGAACACCGGGGAGCTGTTTTTT. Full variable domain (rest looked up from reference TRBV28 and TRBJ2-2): DVKVTQSSRYLVKRTGEKVFLECVQDMDHENMFWYRQDPGLGLRLIYFSYDVKMKEKGDIPEGYSVSREKKERFSLILESASTNQTSMYLCASSFGLHANTGELFFGEGSRLTVL.

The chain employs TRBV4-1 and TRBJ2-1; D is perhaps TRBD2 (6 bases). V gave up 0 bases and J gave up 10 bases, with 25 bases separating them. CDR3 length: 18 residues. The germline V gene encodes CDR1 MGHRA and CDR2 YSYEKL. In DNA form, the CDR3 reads TGCGCCAGCAGCCAAGATCAGGAGGGGTTGGGCGGATTCCCCGAGCAGTTCTTC. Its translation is CASSQDQEGLGGFPEQFF.

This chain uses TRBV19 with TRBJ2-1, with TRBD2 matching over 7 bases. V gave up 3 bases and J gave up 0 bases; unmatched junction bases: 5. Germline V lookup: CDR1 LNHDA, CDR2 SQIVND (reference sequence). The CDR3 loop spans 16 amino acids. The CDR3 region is CASSIGGGSSYNEQFF. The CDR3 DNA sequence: TGTGCCAGTAGTATCGGAGGCGGGAGCTCCTACAATGAGCAGTTCTTC.

The CDR3 sequence: CASSLDHGTASNEKLFF. The CDR3 DNA is TGTGCCAGCAGCTTAGATCATGGGACGGCGAGTAATGAAAAACTGTTTTTT. The gene calls are TRBV7-6 and TRBJ1-4; D may be TRBD1 (5 bases). The CDR3 totals 17 residues. V was trimmed by 1 base and J by 4 bases, leaving 16 bases between them. CDR1 and CDR2 (germline): SGHVS, FNYEAQ.

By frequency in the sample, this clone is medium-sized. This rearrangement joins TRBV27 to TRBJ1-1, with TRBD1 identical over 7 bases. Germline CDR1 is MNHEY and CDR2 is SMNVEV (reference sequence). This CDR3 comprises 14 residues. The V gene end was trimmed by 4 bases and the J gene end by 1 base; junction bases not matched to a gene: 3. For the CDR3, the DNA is TGTGCCAGCAGTTGGACAGGACAGAACACTGAAGCTTTCTTT. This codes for CASSWTGQNTEAFF.

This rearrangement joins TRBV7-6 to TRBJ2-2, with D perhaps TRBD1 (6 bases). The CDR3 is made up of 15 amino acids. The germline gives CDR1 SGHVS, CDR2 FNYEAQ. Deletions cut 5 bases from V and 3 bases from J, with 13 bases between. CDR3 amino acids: CASSPGARDTGELFF. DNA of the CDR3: TGTGCCAGCAGCCCAGGGGCCAGGGACACCGGGGAGCTGTTTTTT. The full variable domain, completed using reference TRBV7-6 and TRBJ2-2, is GAGVSQSPRYKVTKRGQDVALRCDPISGHVSLYWYRQALGQGPEFLTYFNYEAQQDKSGLPNDRFSAERPEGSISTLTIQRTEQRDSAMYRCASSPGARDTGELFFGEGSRLTVL.

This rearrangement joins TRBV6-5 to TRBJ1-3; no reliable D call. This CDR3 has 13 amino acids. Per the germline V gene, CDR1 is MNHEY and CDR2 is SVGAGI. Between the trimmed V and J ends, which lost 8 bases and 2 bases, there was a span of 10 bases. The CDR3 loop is CASSVGAGNTIYF. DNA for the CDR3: TGTGCCAGCTCTGTCGGGGCTGGAAACACCATATATTTT.

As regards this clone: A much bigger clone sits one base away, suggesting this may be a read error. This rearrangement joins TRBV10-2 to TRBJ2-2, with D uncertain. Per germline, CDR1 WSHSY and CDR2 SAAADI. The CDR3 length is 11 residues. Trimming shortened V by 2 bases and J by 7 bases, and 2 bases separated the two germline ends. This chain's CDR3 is CASSEDGELFF. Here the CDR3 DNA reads TGCGCCAGCAGTGAGGACGGGGAGCTGTTTTTT.